These T cell receptor beta chains were read from a single sample in a study of blood T cell repertoires in COVID-19. Sequencing used immunoSEQ multiplex PCR; TCRdb keeps in-frame clones, though not all of them. This table has roughly 150,000 clones, around four fifths appearing once. Sequencing was carried out using peripheral blood. Source of these receptors: an elderly woman with COVID-19, enrolled during active disease. Each CDR3 is given with its conserved first and last residue. A D gene is named only where the DNA matches it firmly. The size entry is marked missing in some rows and otherwise reads once, few, many or a size class.

len: 15; v_gene: TRBV3-1/TRBV3-2; d_gene: TRBD1; j_gene: TRBJ1-6; abundance: few; CDR3nt: TGTGCCAGCAGCCCCCGGGACAGGGAAGGATCACCCCTCCACTTT; CDR3aa: CASSPRDREGSPLHF
len: 16; v_gene: TRBV6-6; d_gene: TRBD2; j_gene: TRBJ2-2; abundance: .; CDR3nt: TGTGCCTCAGGGACTAGCGGGCGCCTAGGGACCGGGGAGCTGTTTTTT; CDR3aa: CASGTSGRLGTGELFF
len: 15; v_gene: TRBV19; d_gene: TRBD1; j_gene: TRBJ2-2; abundance: .; CDR3nt: TGTGCCAGTAGGACTGGGACAGGGGCGGCCGGGGAGCTGTTTTTT; CDR3aa: CASRTGTGAAGELFF
len: 17; v_gene: TRBV7-6; d_gene: TRBD1; j_gene: TRBJ2-6; abundance: .; CDR3nt: TGTGCCAGCAGTCCGGGAAGGGGGCGATCTGGGGCCAACGTCCTGACTTTC; CDR3aa: CASSPGRGRSGANVLTF
len: 13; v_gene: TRBV12-3/TRBV12-4; d_gene: .; j_gene: TRBJ1-3; abundance: .; CDR3nt: TGTGCCCACTCTAGGGGCTCTGGAAACACCATATATTTT; CDR3aa: CAHSRGSGNTIYF
len: 15; v_gene: TRBV13; d_gene: .; j_gene: TRBJ1-6; abundance: .; CDR3nt: TGTGCCAGCAGCTTACGGAGCTCCTATAATTCACCCCTCCACTTT; CDR3aa: CASSLRSSYNSPLHF
len: 13; v_gene: TRBV5-4; d_gene: .; j_gene: TRBJ1-6; abundance: .; CDR3nt: TGTGCCAGCAGCTTACCAGGGTACTCACCCCTCCACTTT; CDR3aa: CASSLPGYSPLHF
len: 18; v_gene: TRBV20-1; d_gene: TRBD2; j_gene: TRBJ2-2; abundance: .; CDR3nt: TGCAGTGCTAGTTCCCAAGTACTAGCGGGAGGGAGCACCGGGGAGCTGTTTTTT; CDR3aa: CSASSQVLAGGSTGELFF
len: 18; v_gene: TRBV3-1/TRBV3-2; d_gene: TRBD1; j_gene: TRBJ1-6; abundance: .; CDR3nt: TGTGCCAGCAGCTTCCGAGGGACAGCGAGCTCCTATAATTCACCCCTCCACTTT; CDR3aa: CASSFRGTASSYNSPLHF
len: 12; v_gene: TRBV6-5; d_gene: .; j_gene: TRBJ1-2; abundance: once; CDR3nt: TGTGCCAGCCACCGCCGACAGTCTGGCTACACCTTC; CDR3aa: CASHRRQSGYTF
len: 14; v_gene: TRBV5-8; d_gene: .; j_gene: TRBJ1-2; abundance: .; CDR3nt: TGTGCCAGCAGCTTGAGCTACTCAAACTATGGCTACACCTTC; CDR3aa: CASSLSYSNYGYTF
len: 12; v_gene: TRBV7-9; d_gene: .; j_gene: TRBJ2-5; abundance: .; CDR3nt: TGTGCCAGCACCTCCCGGGGGGAGACCCAGTACTTC; CDR3aa: CASTSRGETQYF
len: 17; v_gene: TRBV2; d_gene: .; j_gene: TRBJ2-2; abundance: few; CDR3nt: TGTGCCAGCAGATCAGCCCAAAGCCGGACAGCCACCGGGGAGCTGTTTTTT; CDR3aa: CASRSAQSRTATGELFF
len: 13; v_gene: TRBV7-9; d_gene: .; j_gene: TRBJ1-4; abundance: few; CDR3nt: TGTGCCAGCAGCTCCAGGGATAATGAAAAACTGTTTTTT; CDR3aa: CASSSRDNEKLFF
len: 16; v_gene: TRBV7-9; d_gene: TRBD1; j_gene: TRBJ1-2; abundance: .; CDR3nt: TGTGCCAGCAGCCCGGGGCTGGACAGGACTAACTATGGCTACACCTTC; CDR3aa: CASSPGLDRTNYGYTF
len: 14; v_gene: TRBV20-1; d_gene: .; j_gene: TRBJ2-7; abundance: .; CDR3nt: TGCAGTGCTAGTTCCGTAGCGGAGAGCTACGAGCAGTACTTC; CDR3aa: CSASSVAESYEQYF
len: 14; v_gene: TRBV6-5; d_gene: TRBD1; j_gene: TRBJ1-1; abundance: .; CDR3nt: TGTGCCAGCAGGTTTACAGGGGTGGGCACTGAAGCTTTCTTT; CDR3aa: CASRFTGVGTEAFF
len: 14; v_gene: TRBV6-5; d_gene: .; j_gene: TRBJ2-7; abundance: .; CDR3nt: TGTGCCAGCACAGCGGGTAGTGGGTCACGGGAGCAGTACTTC; CDR3aa: CASTAGSGSREQYF
len: 14; v_gene: TRBV19; d_gene: TRBD1; j_gene: TRBJ1-5; abundance: .; CDR3nt: TGTGCCAGTAAGAGGGACAGGGGTGGACAGCCCCAGCATTTT; CDR3aa: CASKRDRGGQPQHF
len: 16; v_gene: TRBV4-2; d_gene: .; j_gene: TRBJ1-3; abundance: .; CDR3nt: TGTGCCAGCAGCCAGGGGGGGCTAAGCTCTGGAAACACCATATATTTT; CDR3aa: CASSQGGLSSGNTIYF
len: 14; v_gene: TRBV19; d_gene: .; j_gene: TRBJ1-4; abundance: .; CDR3nt: TGTGCCAGTGGCCTGACAGGCTCACCAGAAAAACTGTTTTTT; CDR3aa: CASGLTGSPEKLFF
len: 15; v_gene: TRBV4-1; d_gene: TRBD1; j_gene: TRBJ2-3; abundance: few; CDR3nt: TGCGCCAGCAGCCTCGACAGGGTCCGCACAGATACGCAGTATTTT; CDR3aa: CASSLDRVRTDTQYF
len: 15; v_gene: TRBV28; d_gene: .; j_gene: TRBJ1-6; abundance: .; CDR3nt: TGTGCCAGCAGTTTATCGGGACATCGTAATTCACCCCTCCACTTT; CDR3aa: CASSLSGHRNSPLHF
len: 15; v_gene: TRBV7-9; d_gene: TRBD1; j_gene: TRBJ1-3; abundance: .; CDR3nt: TGTGCCAGCAGGCCTCAGGACAGGGCTGGAAACACCATATATTTT; CDR3aa: CASRPQDRAGNTIYF
len: 15; v_gene: TRBV5-1; d_gene: .; j_gene: TRBJ2-7; abundance: .; CDR3nt: TGCGCCAGCAGCATGGGACCGGGAGCACTCTACGAGCAGTACTTC; CDR3aa: CASSMGPGALYEQYF
len: 14; v_gene: TRBV9; d_gene: .; j_gene: TRBJ2-1; abundance: .; CDR3nt: TGTGCCAGCAGCGCTTCCGGACTATACAATGAGCAGTTCTTC; CDR3aa: CASSASGLYNEQFF
len: 13; v_gene: TRBV28; d_gene: .; j_gene: TRBJ2-7; abundance: once; CDR3nt: TGTGCCACCAGCCCGTCGCGGGGCTACGAGCAGTACTTC; CDR3aa: CATSPSRGYEQYF
len: 15; v_gene: TRBV18; d_gene: TRBD1; j_gene: TRBJ2-7; abundance: .; CDR3nt: TGTGCCAGCTCACCCACACAGGGGGTCCCCTACGAGCAGTACTTC; CDR3aa: CASSPTQGVPYEQYF
len: 15; v_gene: TRBV4-1; d_gene: .; j_gene: TRBJ1-4; abundance: .; CDR3nt: TGCGCCAGCAGCCCCCAGTTCGCAACTAATGAAAAACTGTTTTTT; CDR3aa: CASSPQFATNEKLFF